This T cell receptor beta chain is drawn from a study of CDR3 diversity in severe acne (dated by TCRdb to the late 2010s). V is reduced by 4 bases and J by 3 bases, leaving a spacing of 17 bases between them. The CDR1 and CDR2 encoded by the germline V gene (reference sequence) are SGHNT and YYREEE. From its cysteine to its phenylalanine, the CDR3 spans 16 amino acids. Only the CDR3 DNA stays, 48 bases, in frame from base 1. This clonotype was counted at least ten times. What this receptor recognizes is not known. Qualities for individual bases were not recorded, and no much larger clone is one base off. The library was generated by PCR. Sequencing relied on an Illumina HiSeq 2000. TCRdb applied fastp at Q25 and MiXCR to the public reads, then kept only in-frame beta chains. Rows with one shared CDR3 protein collapse into an entry with the most common genes and DNA. The sample profile shows fewer than 90,000 distinct CDR3 sequences; 45% to 50% of them were found once. Roughly 10% of the sample is in the top ten clones.

The sample was blood. This clonotype was obtained from a male donor with severe acne vulgaris. The rearranged segments are TRBV5-4 and TRBJ2-1; tentative D gene TRBD2, with 6 bases matching. CDR3 sequence: CASSPVSGAYYNEQFF. DNA sequence: TGTGCCAGCAGCCCAGTTAGCGGAGCTTACTACAATGAGCAGTTCTTC.